This passage covers 14 T cell receptor beta chains from one sample sequenced in a study of blood T cell repertoires in COVID-19. Assay used: immunoSEQ multiplex PCR; TCRdb lists only in-frame clones, some missing. The data show around 29,000 clones, with around nine tenths seen just once and more than 13% held by the top ten. Sequencing was done on a sample of peripheral blood. Source of these receptors: a human donor with active COVID-19. The donor label of this sample is uncertain.

The chain joins TRBV15 to TRBJ1-1; no definite D call. The CDR3 loop spans 16 amino acids. Trimming shortened V by 0 bases and J by 0 bases, and 11 bases separated the two germline ends. Per the germline V gene, CDR1 is LNHNV and CDR2 is YYDKDF (reference sequence). Written as DNA, the CDR3 is TGTGCCACCAGCAGAGAGTTAGGAGCTGTGAACACTGAAGCTTTCTTT. Its protein product is CATSRELGAVNTEAFF.

The chain recombines TRBV5-1 with TRBJ2-2, with 8 bases matching TRBD2. V lost 2 bases and J lost 5; bases outside the gene matches: 20. Germline-derived CDR1 and CDR2 are SGHRS and YFSETQ. This CDR3 has 20 residues. CDR3 in DNA: TGCGCCAGCAGCTTATCCCTTCTGGAGCGGGGGACCCCGAGGACCGGGGAGCTGTTTTTT. Amino acids: CASSLSLLERGTPRTGELFF.

The gene calls are TRBV5-8 and TRBJ2-1, with TRBD2 as a possible D gene (5 bases). The CDR3 is 14 amino acids. Trimming took off 6 bases at V and 4 bases at J, with 14 bases between the two ends. Per germline, CDR1 SGHTS and CDR2 YDEGEE. CDR3 loop: CASTPRELYNEQFF. CDR3 bases: TGTGCCAGCACCCCAAGGGAGCTATACAATGAGCAGTTCTTC.

The chain employs TRBV7-2 and TRBJ1-5; D unclear. Germline V lookup: CDR1 SGHTA, CDR2 FQGNSA. The CDR3 has 14 amino acids. Trimming cost V 3 bases and J 0 bases, with 6 bases left between them. The CDR3 bases are TGTGCCAGCAGCTTCGGGTATAGCAATCAGCCCCAGCATTTT. It yields the protein CASSFGYSNQPQHF. The full variable domain, in which reference TRBV7-2 and TRBJ1-5 provide the parts outside the CDR3, is GAGVSQSPSNKVTEKGKDVELRCDPISGHTALYWYRQSLGQGLEFLIYFQGNSAPDKSGLPSDRFSAERTGGSVSTLTIQRTQQEDSAVYLCASSFGYSNQPQHFGDGTRLSIL.

This chain links TRBV9 with TRBJ1-1; D unclear. The CDR3 covers 13 residues. The V end lost 0 bases, the J end lost 0 bases, and 3 bases lay between the germline ends. CDR1 is SGDLS, CDR2 YYNGEE, per germline. This chain's CDR3 is CASSVGMNTEAFF. CDR3 nucleotide sequence: TGTGCCAGCAGCGTAGGTATGAACACTGAAGCTTTCTTT.

This clone is a singleton in its sample. The chain uses TRBV4-3 and TRBJ1-1, with D perhaps TRBD1 (5 bases). This CDR3 is 14 amino acids long. Germline V gene sequence: CDR1 LGHNA, CDR2 YSLEER. Trimming took off 4 bases at V and 5 bases at J, with 14 bases between the two ends. The CDR3 is CASSPQAGGTEAFF. DNA of the CDR3: TGCGCCAGCAGCCCTCAGGCGGGGGGGACTGAAGCTTTCTTT.

The rearrangement joins TRBV19 to TRBJ2-3; a possible D gene is TRBD1 (6 bases). V lost 6 bases and J lost 2, with 15 bases in between. The CDR3 runs 15 residues. CDR1 is LNHDA and CDR2 is SQIVND in the germline V gene (reference sequence). The CDR3 bases are TGTGCCAGTAGGGGGGCAGGGATCATCACAGATACGCAGTATTTT. This encodes CASRGAGIITDTQYF.

The chain links TRBV2 to TRBJ2-1; D uncertain. This CDR3 has 17 amino acids. Germline loops: CDR1 SNHLY, CDR2 FYNNEI. V lost 5 bases and J 0 bases, leaving 17 bases between the germline ends. The CDR3 sequence is CASSSLRVESSYNEQFF. DNA for the CDR3: TGTGCCAGCAGTAGCCTTCGTGTGGAGAGCTCCTACAATGAGCAGTTCTTC.

The J gene is TRBJ2-1, the V gene TRBV7-3; 8 bases are shared with TRBD1. Germline CDR1 reads SGHTA; CDR2 reads FQGTGA. The CDR3 contains 14 residues. Germline trimming cut 5 bases from V and 6 bases from J; bases unmatched to any gene: 6. The CDR3, as DNA: TGTGCCAGCAGCGCCGCAGGGGGCACCAATGAGCAGTTCTTC. It codes for CASSAAGGTNEQFF.

The J gene is TRBJ1-2, the V gene TRBV11-2; 7 nucleotides agree with TRBD1. Germline CDR1 is SGHAT and CDR2 is FQNNGV. Trimming at V came to 3 bases and at J to 8 bases, leaving 6 bases not matched to a gene. This CDR3 is built from 13 residues. CDR3 amino acids: CASSLYRGDGYTF. Written as DNA, the CDR3 is TGTGCCAGCAGCTTGTACAGGGGTGACGGCTACACCTTC. The whole variable domain, remainder taken from reference TRBV11-2 and TRBJ1-2, is EAGVAQSPRYKIIEKRQSVAFWCNPISGHATLYWYQQILGQGPKLLIQFQNNGVVDDSQLPKDRFSAERLKGVDSTLKIQPAKLEDSAVYLCASSLYRGDGYTFGSGTRLTVV.

This clone was found a few times. The chain links TRBV27 to TRBJ1-1; weak D call: TRBD1 (5 bases). CDR3 size: 13 residues. Trimming shortened V by 6 bases and J by 0 bases, and 8 bases separated the two germline ends. Germline V gene data show CDR1 as MNHEY and CDR2 as SMNVEV (reference sequence). The CDR3 DNA sequence: TGTGCCAGCAGAACAGGCATGAACACTGAAGCTTTCTTT. Its protein product is CASRTGMNTEAFF.

In its sample, this clone was seen once. The chain is built from TRBV2 and TRBJ2-7, with D possibly being TRBD2 (7 bases). Trimming removed 2 bases from V and 0 bases from J, with 11 bases in between. This CDR3 contains 15 residues. Germline V gene data show CDR1 as SNHLY and CDR2 as FYNNEI. The CDR3 reads CASSERGGYSYEQYF. For the CDR3, the DNA is TGTGCCAGCAGTGAACGCGGGGGCTACTCCTACGAGCAGTACTTC.

The gene calls are TRBV7-3 and TRBJ1-1, with 7 bases aligning to TRBD1. V shed 3 bases, J shed 1 base, and the junction held 8 bases outside the gene matches. Germline assignment: CDR1 SGHTA and CDR2 FQGTGA. There are 16 residues in the CDR3. Here the CDR3 DNA reads TGTGCCAGCAGCTTGGTCCCCGGGACAGCGAACACTGAAGCTTTCTTT. Translation: CASSLVPGTANTEAFF.

This rearrangement joins TRBV6-5 to TRBJ1-1; D remains unclear. The length of the CDR3 is 14 residues. The V gene's germline CDR1 is MNHEY and CDR2 SVGAGI. V was trimmed by 8 bases and J by 0 bases, leaving 13 bases between them. The CDR3 DNA reads as TGTGCCAGCGGGCCAAGAGTGATGAACACTGAAGCTTTCTTT. Protein product: CASGPRVMNTEAFF.